Shown below are 17 T cell receptor beta chains from a single sample sequenced in a study of ipilimumab plus nivolumab after autologous stem cell transplantation. The protocol was immunoSEQ multiplex PCR, while the TCRdb copy is restricted to in-frame clones and leaves out a portion. The sample contains around 84,000 clones, over 80% of which appear only once. The sample here was PBMCs, taken in a trial of ipilimumab plus nivolumab as post-transplant consolidation. These receptors all stem from a male donor with diffuse large B-cell lymphoma.

The rearrangement joins TRBV7-2 to TRBJ2-3, with unresolved D. The V and J ends lost 1 base and 4 bases respectively, with 6 bases between them. CDR1 is SGHTA, CDR2 FQGNSA, per germline. This CDR3 spans 13 amino acids. CDR3 sequence: CASSLGEADTQYF. DNA for the CDR3: TGTGCCAGCAGCTTAGGTGAAGCAGATACGCAGTATTTT.

V is TRBV4-1 and J is TRBJ2-5; TRBD2 agrees at 11 bases. Germline V gene lookup returns CDR1 MGHRA and CDR2 YSYEKL. The CDR3 covers 16 residues. V lost 4 bases to trimming and J lost 10 bases; unmatched junction nucleotides: 14. CDR3 in DNA: TGCGCCAGCAGCCGGGGGGGACTAGCGGAGCGGTTGGGCCAGTACTTC. Translating it yields CASSRGGLAERLGQYF.

This sequence joins TRBV6-5 and TRBJ2-2; D possibly corresponds to TRBD1 (6 bases). Trimming removed 8 bases from V and 4 bases from J, with 14 bases in between. Germline V gene sequence: CDR1 MNHEY, CDR2 SVGAGI. The CDR3 runs to 14 residues. This chain's CDR3 is CASGRGIRTGELFF. The CDR3 DNA sequence: TGTGCCAGCGGTAGGGGGATACGCACCGGGGAGCTGTTTTTT.

The J gene is TRBJ1-2, the V gene TRBV6-6; D gene ambiguous. Germline CDR1 and CDR2: MNHNY and SVGAGI (reference sequence). This CDR3 contains 15 residues. V was clipped by 3 bases and J by 6 bases, with 17 bases between them. CDR3 nucleotides: TGTGCCAGCAGTTATACTACGGGAGTTTCGCATGGCTACACCTTC. Its protein is CASSYTTGVSHGYTF.

The chain uses TRBV7-9 and TRBJ1-2, with D maybe TRBD1 (5 bases). Germline V lookup: CDR1 SEHNR, CDR2 FQNEAQ (reference sequence). The CDR3 is 15 amino acids. Between the trimmed V and J ends, which lost 5 bases and 7 bases, there was a span of 20 bases. This chain's CDR3 is CASSVQAGSLSGYTF. CDR3 in DNA: TGTGCCAGCAGCGTCCAAGCAGGGAGTCTCTCTGGCTACACCTTC.

The rearrangement links TRBV7-2 to TRBJ1-5; 9 bases match TRBD1. The CDR3 is made up of 14 amino acids. Germline loops: CDR1 SGHTA, CDR2 FQGNSA. After removal of 5 bases from V and 6 bases from J, the junction contained 5 bases not matched to a gene. As DNA, the CDR3 is TGTGCCAGCAGCCGGACAGGGGTGGGTCAGCCCCAGCATTTT. This gives the protein CASSRTGVGQPQHF.

Here the CDR3 DNA reads TGTGCCAGCAGTGAAAACAGGGTGGAGTACAATGAGCAGTTCTTC. Its protein product is CASSENRVEYNEQFF. V and J are TRBV2 and TRBJ2-1; D possibly corresponds to TRBD1 (6 bases). CDR1 is SNHLY and CDR2 is FYNNEI in the germline V gene. Trimming removed 2 bases at V and 4 bases at J, with 12 bases between. The CDR3 is 15 amino acids.

V and J are TRBV11-2 and TRBJ2-7, with 13 nucleotides matching TRBD2. The CDR3 covers 19 residues. Germline CDR1 SGHAT, CDR2 FQNNGV. The V segment lost 4 bases and the J segment 0 bases; nucleotides outside the gene matches: 12. CDR3 residues: CASSSRVGLAGQSSYEQYF. CDR3 in DNA: TGTGCCAGCAGCTCTAGGGTGGGACTAGCGGGGCAAAGCTCCTACGAGCAGTACTTC.

The chain uses TRBV27 and TRBJ2-5; 11 nucleotides align to TRBD2. Unmatched junction bases numbered 2, after V lost 3 bases and J lost 2 bases. There are 15 residues in the CDR3. Germline V gives CDR1 MNHEY, CDR2 SMNVEV (reference sequence). CDR3 loop: CASSFTSGGQETQYF. As DNA, the CDR3 is TGTGCCAGCAGTTTTACTAGCGGGGGACAAGAGACCCAGTACTTC.

This clone was observed once. At one boundary the junction diverges from the germline segment, which might be a read error. This rearrangement joins TRBV7-7 to TRBJ2-1; 8 positions agree with TRBD2. The CDR3 has 13 residues. Per the germline V gene, CDR1 is SSHAT and CDR2 is FNYEAQ (reference sequence). The CDR3 bases are TGTGCTAGCAGCCATAGCGGGGAGCGAGAGCAGTTCTTC. This gives the protein CASSHSGEREQFF.

V usage is TRBV6-6 and J usage is TRBJ1-2; 8 positions match TRBD1. Germline V gives CDR1 MNHNY, CDR2 SVGAGI (reference sequence). The J segment lost 3 bases and the V segment lost 6 bases, leaving 3 bases of the junction unmatched. This CDR3 has 13 amino acids. CDR3 bases: TGTGCCAGCAGCCCGACAGGGGACTATGGCTACACCTTC. It specifies CASSPTGDYGYTF.

The rearrangement uses TRBV10-3 and TRBJ2-1, with a tentative D call TRBD1 (6 bases). This CDR3 is 12 amino acids long. Trimming removed 11 bases from V and 7 bases from J, with 15 bases in between. Germline assignment: CDR1 ENHRY and CDR2 SYGVKD. Here the CDR3 reads CAAKGDVNEQFF. CDR3 in DNA: TGTGCCGCGAAGGGGGACGTTAATGAGCAGTTCTTC.

This clone was seen just once. The CDR3 is CASSPVTGGTEAFF. CDR3 DNA sequence: TGTGCCAGCTCACCGGTGACGGGAGGGACTGAAGCTTTCTTT. The chain recombines TRBV18 with TRBJ1-1; D not resolved. The CDR3 consists of 14 residues. Germline lookup yields CDR1 KGHSH and CDR2 LQKENI. Deletions cut 3 bases from V and 5 bases from J, with 13 bases between.

The rearrangement links TRBV2 to TRBJ1-5; weak D call: TRBD1 (6 bases). Germline V gene lookup returns CDR1 SNHLY and CDR2 FYNNEI. CDR3 length equals 16 residues. V lost 4 bases to trimming and J lost 1 base, with 14 bases between them. Here the CDR3 reads CASSGQGQGSNQPQHF. The CDR3 DNA follows: TGTGCCAGCAGTGGCCAGGGGCAGGGGAGCAATCAGCCCCAGCATTTT. Combining the CDR3 with reference TRBV2 and TRBJ1-5 gives the whole variable domain EPEVTQTPSHQVTQMGQEVILRCVPISNHLYFYWYRQILGQKVEFLVSFYNNEISEKSEIFDDQFSVERPDGSNFTLKIRSTKLEDSAMYFCASSGQGQGSNQPQHFGDGTRLSIL.

This chain connects TRBV13 to TRBJ2-3; D is unclear. The CDR3 is 16 residues long. Germline assignment: CDR1 PRHDT and CDR2 FYEKMQ (reference sequence). Between the trimmed V and J ends, which lost 5 bases and 0 bases, there was a span of 15 bases. DNA for the CDR3: TGTGCCAGCAGCACCCCGCCGCGGACGAGCACAGATACGCAGTATTTT. Protein sequence: CASSTPPRTSTDTQYF.

This chain joins TRBV27 and TRBJ2-5; 13 nucleotides align to TRBD2. The CDR3 runs to 17 residues. Germline CDR1 MNHEY, CDR2 SMNVEV (reference sequence). V was clipped by 5 bases and J by 2 bases; unmatched bases: 8. The CDR3, as DNA: TGTGCCAGCAGTGATAGGACTAGCGGGGGCCATCAAGAGACCCAGTACTTC. Protein sequence: CASSDRTSGGHQETQYF.

The genes are TRBV7-2 and TRBJ2-7; D is undetermined. Looked up from germline, CDR1 is SGHTA and CDR2 is FQGNSA. V gave up 1 base and J gave up 5 bases, with 6 bases separating them. The CDR3 covers 12 residues. The CDR3 loop reads CASSLGFHEQYF. The CDR3 DNA reads as TGTGCCAGCAGCTTAGGATTTCACGAGCAGTACTTC.